Each of the 24 T cell receptor beta chains below was sequenced from the same sample in a study of control samples from healthy donors and cancer patients. Repertoires were generated with immunoSEQ multiplex PCR, while TCRdb's copy carries only in-frame clones and drops some. Here the sample spans under 200,000 clones, roughly 94% being singletons. Sequencing input: blood. All receptors come from a woman aged 40 to 50 in good health.

The chain links TRBV6-2 or TRBV6-3 to TRBJ1-2, with TRBD1 identical over 8 bases. This CDR3 has 15 residues. Germline CDR1 reads MNHEY; CDR2 reads SVGEGT. The J segment lost 6 bases and the V segment lost 2 bases, leaving 8 bases of the junction unmatched. The CDR3 region is CASSYPGQGEHGYTF. For the CDR3, the DNA is TGTGCCAGCAGTTACCCTGGACAGGGTGAACATGGCTACACCTTC.

There are a few counts of this clone. V usage is TRBV7-9 and J usage is TRBJ1-1, with D possibly TRBD1 on 6 matching bases. V lost 5 bases and J lost 7, with 8 bases in between. CDR1 is SEHNR, CDR2 FQNEAQ, per germline (reference sequence). CDR3 length: 11 residues. The chain's CDR3 is CASSPGVEAFF. The CDR3 DNA sequence: TGTGCCAGCAGCCCAGGGGTTGAAGCTTTCTTT.

The chain recombines TRBV6-2 or TRBV6-3 with TRBJ2-2; 7 nucleotides match TRBD2. The V segment lost 2 bases and the J segment 0 bases; nucleotides outside the gene matches: 0. The germline V gene encodes CDR1 MNHEY and CDR2 SVGEGT. The CDR3 extends over 15 amino acids. CDR3 DNA: TGTGCCAGCAGTTACGGACTAGCGAACACCGGGGAGCTGTTTTTT. It yields the protein CASSYGLANTGELFF.

This chain links TRBV6-2 or TRBV6-3 with TRBJ2-5; D remains ambiguous. CDR3 size: 12 residues. Trimming pared 2 bases from V and 5 bases from J, leaving 6 bases between. Germline V gene lookup returns CDR1 MNHEY and CDR2 SVGEGT. Written as DNA, the CDR3 is TGTGCCAGCAGTTACCCCTCCGAGACCCAGTACTTC. Protein product: CASSYPSETQYF.

This rearrangement joins TRBV11-2 to TRBJ1-1; D call uncertain. The germline V gene encodes CDR1 SGHAT and CDR2 FQNNGV. The CDR3 length is 14 residues. The ends were cut back, 3 bases at V and 1 base at J, with 9 bases in the middle. The CDR3 loop reads CASSFNGGNTEAFF. The CDR3 DNA reads TGTGCCAGCAGCTTCAACGGAGGGAACACTGAAGCTTTCTTT.

The CDR3 region has the DNA TGTGCCAGCAGCTCGCAGGGGGCGCGGGGCTACACCTTC. This translates into CASSSQGARGYTF. The J gene is TRBJ1-2, the V gene TRBV7-2; TRBD1 agrees at 8 bases. Germline V gives CDR1 SGHTA, CDR2 FQGNSA. V trimming: 4 bases; J trimming: 8 bases; junction bases outside the gene matches: 6. The length of the CDR3 is 13 residues. Together with reference TRBV7-2 and TRBJ1-2, the CDR3 gives the full variable domain: GAGVSQSPSNKVTEKGKDVELRCDPISGHTALYWYRQSLGQGLEFLIYFQGNSAPDKSGLPSDRFSAERTGGSVSTLTIQRTQQEDSAVYLCASSSQGARGYTFGSGTRLTVV.

The chain employs TRBV4-1 and TRBJ2-1; either TRBD1 or TRBD2 may fit D (6 bases each). V gave up 0 bases and J gave up 6 bases, with 12 bases separating them. Germline CDR1 reads MGHRA; CDR2 reads YSYEKL. The CDR3 has 15 residues. DNA of the CDR3: TGCGCCAGCAGCCAAGAGGGGGGCCTTGTCAATGAGCAGTTCTTC. Amino acids: CASSQEGGLVNEQFF.

The rearrangement uses TRBV4-3 and TRBJ1-1; the D is unclear. The CDR3 runs to 11 residues. Germline CDR1 reads LGHNA; CDR2 reads YSLEER. The germline V and J ends were trimmed by 1 base and 9 bases, with 6 bases remaining between them. DNA for the CDR3: TGCGCCAGCAGCCAAGGGCAGCAAGCTTTCTTT. It yields the protein CASSQGQQAFF.

The chain is built from TRBV7-9 and TRBJ1-1; D remains unclear. Germline assignment: CDR1 SEHNR and CDR2 FQNEAQ (reference sequence). V was shortened by 2 bases and J by 6 bases, with 13 bases between the two germline ends. The CDR3 totals 14 residues. CDR3 in amino acids: CASSLSSVGAEAFF. The CDR3 DNA reads TGTGCCAGCAGCTTAAGTTCCGTCGGCGCTGAAGCTTTCTTT.

The chain is built from TRBV11-3 and TRBJ2-5, with 9 bases fitting TRBD1. The trim removed 2 bases at V and 5 bases at J, leaving 9 bases unmatched. Germline V gene sequence: CDR1 SGHNT, CDR2 YENEEA. The CDR3 has 16 residues. The CDR3 DNA reads as TGTGCCAGCAGCTTATCAGAGGACAGGGGCGGGGAGACCCAGTACTTC. As protein: CASSLSEDRGGETQYF.

This clone was recorded only once. The V and J genes are TRBV29-1 and TRBJ1-2; TRBD1 agrees at 7 bases. This CDR3 is 13 amino acids long. With 6 bases clipped from V and 7 bases from J, the junction kept 11 bases outside the gene matches. Germline V gene data show CDR1 as SQVTM and CDR2 as ANQGSEA. The CDR3 DNA sequence: TGCAGCGTGAGGCCTACAGGGGAAGGTGGCTACACCTTC. It codes for CSVRPTGEGGYTF.

The chain employs TRBV7-9 and TRBJ1-1; D not certain. CDR1 and CDR2 (germline): SEHNR, FQNEAQ (reference sequence). This CDR3 contains 13 residues. The V gene lost 7 bases and the J gene lost 1 base, with 10 bases spanning the gap. The CDR3 protein is CASKPERNTEAFF. DNA of the CDR3: TGTGCCAGCAAGCCGGAGAGGAACACTGAAGCTTTCTTT. Combining the CDR3 with reference TRBV7-9 and TRBJ1-1 gives the whole variable domain DTGVSQNPRHKITKRGQNVTFRCDPISEHNRLYWYRQTLGQGPEFLTYFQNEAQLEKSRLLSDRFSAERPKGSFSTLEIQRTEQGDSAMYLCASKPERNTEAFFGQGTRLTVV.

V usage is TRBV30 and J usage is TRBJ1-2; D unresolved. Germline-derived CDR1 and CDR2 are GTSNPN and SVGIG (reference sequence). V was trimmed by 0 bases and J by 2 bases, leaving 7 bases between them. This CDR3 is 13 amino acids long. DNA of the CDR3: TGTGCCTGGAGTGTAGGGAGAAACTATGGCTACACCTTC. This sequence encodes CAWSVGRNYGYTF.

The chain combines TRBV11-2 with TRBJ1-1; weak D call: TRBD1 (6 bases). Trimming pared 2 bases from V and 7 bases from J, leaving 17 bases between. This CDR3 is 15 amino acids long. Per the germline V gene, CDR1 is SGHAT and CDR2 is FQNNGV. CDR3 sequence reads: CASSLFRGADSEAFF. In nucleotides, the CDR3 is TGTGCCAGCAGCTTATTCCGGGGGGCAGATAGTGAAGCTTTCTTT.

This rearrangement joins TRBV11-2 to TRBJ1-1; D gene unclear. Trimming removed 0 bases at V and 5 bases at J, with 4 bases between. From germline, CDR1 is SGHAT and CDR2 FQNNGV. The length of the CDR3 is 12 residues. The CDR3 nucleotides are TGTGCCAGCAGCTTAGAGGTGACTGAAGCTTTCTTT. Its translation is CASSLEVTEAFF.

The chain carries TRBV7-2 and TRBJ1-1; 7 nucleotides agree with TRBD1. This CDR3 is 14 amino acids long. With 6 bases clipped from V and 5 bases from J, the junction kept 9 bases outside the gene matches. Germline V gene lookup returns CDR1 SGHTA and CDR2 FQGNSA. For the CDR3, the DNA is TGTGCCAGCAGTCTACAGGGGTGGAAAACTGAAGCTTTCTTT. Its protein is CASSLQGWKTEAFF.

The V gene is TRBV5-8, the J gene TRBJ2-7; unclear D gene. CDR1 is SGHTS, CDR2 YDEGEE, per germline. Trimming stripped 5 bases from V and 7 bases from J, with 22 bases between. CDR3 size: 15 residues. CDR3 loop: CASSDFGVAQVEQYF. The CDR3 nucleotides read TGTGCCAGCAGTGATTTTGGAGTGGCCCAGGTTGAGCAGTACTTC.

The chain links TRBV4-2 to TRBJ1-1, with D uncertain. V lost 3 bases and J 8 bases, leaving 19 bases between the germline ends. The CDR3 sequence is 15 residues long. CDR1 and CDR2 (germline): LGHNA, YNFKEQ. The CDR3 sequence: CASSQGGGEIREAFF. CDR3 DNA: TGTGCCAGCAGCCAGGGCGGTGGCGAGATCCGGGAAGCTTTCTTT.

This clone is a singleton in its sample. V gene TRBV5-6 combines with J gene TRBJ2-7; TRBD2 aligns across 14 bases. This CDR3 has 16 amino acids. V trimming: 0 bases; J trimming: 2 bases; junction bases outside the gene matches: 1. Germline V gene lookup returns CDR1 SGHDT and CDR2 YYEEEE. CDR3: CASSLGGLAGAYEQYF. The CDR3 DNA reads as TGTGCCAGCAGCTTGGGGGGACTAGCGGGAGCCTACGAGCAGTACTTC.

This chain connects TRBV9 to TRBJ1-3; D gene uncertain. The CDR3 sequence is 14 residues long. V was cut by 3 bases and J by 3 bases, with 10 bases left in between. Germline CDR1 is SGDLS and CDR2 is YYNGEE. The CDR3 DNA is TGTGCCAGCAGCGCCGGGAGGGTTGGAAACACCATATATTTT. Protein product: CASSAGRVGNTIYF.

The chain couples TRBV12-5 to TRBJ1-1; the D gene is possibly TRBD1 (5 bases). Trimming removed 7 bases from V and 10 bases from J, with 16 bases in between. The V gene's germline CDR1 is LGHNT and CDR2 FRNRAP. The CDR3 covers 12 residues. CDR3: CASVSEWGSAFF. The CDR3 coding sequence is TGTGCTAGTGTCTCGGAGTGGGGGTCAGCTTTCTTT. Variable domain in full (rest from reference TRBV12-5 and TRBJ1-1): DARVTQTPRHKVTEMGQEVTMRCQPILGHNTVFWYRQTMMQGLELLAYFRNRAPLDDSGMPKDRFSAEMPDATLATLKIQPSEPRDSAVYFCASVSEWGSAFFGQGTRLTVV.

The rearrangement joins TRBV7-2 to TRBJ1-2; no reliable D call. CDR3 size: 14 residues. Germline V lookup: CDR1 SGHTA, CDR2 FQGNSA. Trimming took off 5 bases at V and 3 bases at J, with 13 bases between the two ends. CDR3 DNA: TGTGCCAGCAGCCCCGTGGGGAGGGACTATGGCTACACCTTC. Translation: CASSPVGRDYGYTF.

This sequence joins TRBV9 and TRBJ2-6; D possibly corresponds to TRBD1 (6 bases). V was pared by 0 bases and J by 0 bases, with 16 bases between. The length of the CDR3 is 19 residues. Germline lookup yields CDR1 SGDLS and CDR2 YYNGEE. Written as DNA, the CDR3 is TGTGCCAGCAGCGTAGGGACAACAGGGACGCTCTCTGGGGCCAACGTCCTGACTTTC. Translated: CASSVGTTGTLSGANVLTF.

This clone was counted once. This chain uses TRBV18 with TRBJ1-5; possible D gene TRBD1, 6 bases. The V gene's germline CDR1 is KGHSH and CDR2 LQKENI. The CDR3 has 15 amino acids. Between the trimmed V and J ends, which lost 1 base and 7 bases, there was a span of 14 bases. CDR3 in DNA: TGTGCCAGCTCACCACGGTCGGGGGGCGGACAGCCCCAGCATTTT. Its protein product is CASSPRSGGGQPQHF.